The subject of this entry is one T cell receptor (beta chain). This clone has just a few counts. Its antigen is unknown. No base-level quality is on record; no much larger clone is a single base apart. This sample was included in a study of blood T cell repertoires in COVID-19 (dated by TCRdb to 2019 to 2021). In the study overall: The collaborator samples originated in the United States, Italy and Spain and spanned the acute and convalescent phases of COVID-19. The dataset comprised deeply sampled blood TCRbeta repertoires from subjects exposed to, actively infected with, or recovered from COVID-19. The repertoires were released in a freely available public database intended as a resource for research on the immune response to SARS-CoV-2. The samples were drawn from two sources: the first 160 participants of the ongoing ImmuneRACE study, and over 950 subjects contributed by 6 global collaborators. The prospective study material was composed of cDNA or gDNA derived from T cells, B-cell-depleted T cells, or PBMCs. Where HLA class I and class II types were available, the types were taken from metadata supplied by the sample provider, not from assay-based typing. Sample metadata almost always included a de-identified subject ID, COVID-19 status, age in years and sex.

The immunoSEQ Assay, a bias-controlled multiplex PCR, was used to amplify TCRbeta CDR3 regions from genomic DNA. The paper's processing steps were these. Within the assay, amplification of reference gene primers was used to estimate how many nucleated cells each sample contained. Sequence reads were collapsed and filtered to measure the absolute abundance of every unique TCRbeta CDR3 rearrangement. For each sample, productive Simpson clonality was calculated as the square root of Simpson's diversity index over productive rearrangements. TCRdb holds this immuneACCESS table with in-frame rearrangements only. Some clones are missing; in checked studies, unresolved V genes explain under half, and the rest has no known cause. That table supplies the V and J calls and clone size; D and trimming were determined from the DNA. The sample table shows a few hundred thousand clones, and 75% to 90% are seen once. 8% to 10% of the sample rests with the top ten.

One collaborating source in Seattle enrolled patients while the patients were actively infected and followed the patients over time throughout the course of disease. Whole blood was collected in K2EDTA tubes by collaborating institutions according to the institutions' own protocols. For TCRbeta analysis, collaborators shipped samples as frozen whole blood, isolated PBMCs, or DNA extracted from either of those sample types. Trimming accounts for 5 bases at V and 3 bases at J, while the number of junction bases matched to no gene is 6. The CDR3 runs 15 residues from the cysteine to the phenylalanine. CDR3 DNA only is kept here, 45 bases in frame from base 1. CDR1 and CDR2, per the germline V gene, are KGHSH and LQKENI. Study-wide findings and limitations: How much clinical and demographic metadata was included differed by source and by participant, and the metadata was provided uncurated.

This TCR came from an elderly woman with COVID-19, enrolled during active disease. The chain links TRBV18 with TRBJ1-1; TRBD1 lines up with 10 middle nucleotides. Source material: peripheral blood. The CDR3 protein sequence reads: CASSATGTGDTEAFF. The sequence in DNA is TGTGCCAGCTCAGCCACAGGGACAGGGGACACTGAAGCTTTCTTT.